This T cell receptor (beta chain) is from a study of T cells in Graves' hyperthyroidism and ophthalmopathy. Germline lookup yields CDR1 MNHEY and CDR2 SVGEGT. V trimming: 2 bases; J trimming: 10 bases; junction bases outside the gene matches: 10. This CDR3 contains 15 residues. TCR beta CDR3 region amplification was performed from RNA transcripts. In the first-round RT-PCR of the TCR CDR3, the HTBI primer set was used. TCRdb used MiXCR to reprocess the multiplex PCR reads, holding one entry per CDR3 protein. The sample gives 550,000 to 800,000 distinct CDR3 sequences, approximately 15% of which show up once; less than 20% is in the top ten. Study findings and constraints: Most thyroid clonotypes that were expanded above 0.001 also turned up in blood. A model using 13 V-J features told ophthalmopathy apart from stable hyperthyroidism.

Patients were aged 18 to 65, had disease duration under 2 months, and had newly diagnosed hyperthyroidism. The source of the PBMCs was roughly 10 ml of fresh peripheral blood. Note on this clonotype: Its antigen is currently unknown.

This TCR derives from a man over 45 with Graves' hyperthyroidism. V gene TRBV6-2 or TRBV6-3 combines with J gene TRBJ1-4, with 7 bases lining up with TRBD1. Material: blood. The CDR3 DNA reads TGTGCCAGCAGTTACCCGACAGGGAGGGAGCCAAAACTGTTTTTT. This encodes CASSYPTGREPKLFF.